Listed here are 6 T cell receptor beta chains from one sample, sequenced in a study of OX40 agonist ivuxolimab in advanced cancers. Profiling relied on immunoSEQ multiplex PCR, and the TCRdb table lists in-frame clones only, not all of them. The sample records tens of thousands of clones, about nine tenths being singletons. The specimen was CD4+ or CD8+ T cells sorted from blood, collected in a trial of the OX40 agonist ivuxolimab. These receptors were taken from an adult with an advanced solid tumor such as melanoma, head and neck, liver or kidney cancer.

CDR3 bases: TGTGCCACAACTAGGGCAAACACAGATACGCAGTATTTT. Protein: CATTRANTDTQYF. The chain carries TRBV6-5 and TRBJ2-3; D is possibly TRBD2 (5 bases). The CDR3 covers 13 residues. The V gene's germline CDR1 is MNHEY and CDR2 SVGAGI. Deletions cut 10 bases from V and 2 bases from J, with 13 bases between.

This clone is a singleton in its sample. The V call is TRBV28, the J call TRBJ2-7; tentatively, D is TRBD2 (5 bases). With 2 bases removed from V and 3 bases from J, the gap between germline ends came to 11 bases. CDR1 is MDHEN, CDR2 SYDVKM, per germline. The CDR3 totals 14 residues. CDR3 nucleotide sequence: TGTGCCAGCAGTTTAAAACTTAGCGTCTACGAGCAGTACTTC. Encoded protein: CASSLKLSVYEQYF.

This clone was recorded a few times. The chain employs TRBV11-2 and TRBJ1-1; tentatively, D is TRBD1 (5 bases). Germline CDR1 and CDR2: SGHAT and FQNNGV. The CDR3 spans 14 residues. Trimming took 1 base from V and 11 from J, leaving 17 bases between them. The CDR3 DNA follows: TGTGCCAGCAGCTTAGTTGGGGCTATAGGGGAGGCTTTCTTT. This sequence encodes CASSLVGAIGEAFF.

This clone was detected only a few times. V gene TRBV25-1 combines with J gene TRBJ1-1; D remains ambiguous. This CDR3 spans 14 amino acids. V gave up 4 bases and J gave up 3 bases, with 12 bases separating them. The germline V gene encodes CDR1 MGHDK and CDR2 SYGVNS. In DNA, the CDR3 is TGTGCCAGCAGTGGCCTCTCTGGGGACACTGAAGCTTTCTTT. Its protein product is CASSGLSGDTEAFF.

V and J are TRBV4-1 and TRBJ2-3, with D possibly being TRBD1 (5 bases). This CDR3 has 13 amino acids. V gave up 1 base and J gave up 3 bases, with 5 bases separating them. The germline V gene encodes CDR1 MGHRA and CDR2 YSYEKL. The CDR3 sequence is CASSQGTTDTQYF. CDR3 bases: TGCGCCAGCAGCCAAGGGACAACAGATACGCAGTATTTT.

CDR3 DNA sequence: TGTGCCAGCAGCTTAGGGACACCTAGCAATCAGCCCCAGCATTTT. Translating gives CASSLGTPSNQPQHF. The chain carries TRBV11-2 and TRBJ1-5; D may be TRBD1 (5 bases). With 1 base removed from V and 0 bases from J, the gap between germline ends came to 7 bases. Germline CDR1 is SGHAT and CDR2 is FQNNGV. The CDR3 has 15 amino acids.